The 24 T cell receptor beta chains given below trace back to one sample, sequenced in a study of CD8+ T cells in alopecia areata. Isolated RNA was reverse transcribed into cDNA used as the sequencing template. Clones were read by immunoSEQ multiplex PCR, and TCRdb kept only the in-frame ones, dropping some. Here the sample spans about 200,000 clones, 45% to 70% being singletons. The sequenced sample consisted of CD8+ T cells sorted from blood. Every receptor here comes from a human donor in good health.

The rearrangement links TRBV27 to TRBJ1-5; D possibly corresponds to TRBD1 (6 bases). The CDR3 runs 14 residues. CDR1 is MNHEY and CDR2 is SMNVEV in the germline V gene (reference sequence). The V and J ends lost 7 bases and 3 bases respectively, with 13 bases between them. CDR3 residues: CASNPGTPNQPQHF. DNA for the CDR3: TGTGCCAGCAACCCCGGGACACCCAATCAGCCCCAGCATTTT.

This chain links TRBV5-6 with TRBJ2-5, with a weak D call TRBD1 (7 bases). The CDR3 has 17 amino acids. The germline CDR1 and CDR2 sequences are SGHDT and YYEEEE. Trimming removed 1 base from V and 2 bases from J, with 18 bases in between. The CDR3 nucleotides are TGTGCCAGCAGCTTGTGGGGCTGGCAGGGGGGACAAGAGACCCAGTACTTC. Protein product: CASSLWGWQGGQETQYF.

CDR3 nucleotide sequence: TGCAGTGCTAGAGTCCAGGAGACCCAGTACTTC. Protein product: CSARVQETQYF. The rearrangement joins TRBV20-1 to TRBJ2-5, with D uncertain. The germline V gene encodes CDR1 DFQATT and CDR2 SNEGSKA (reference sequence). The length of the CDR3 is 11 residues. V was shortened by 1 base and J by 5 bases, with 5 bases between the two germline ends.

The chain recombines TRBV7-3 with TRBJ2-3, with 8 bases matching TRBD2. After removal of 0 bases from V and 4 bases from J, the junction contained 6 bases not matched to a gene. Germline V lookup: CDR1 SGHTA, CDR2 FQGTGA. This CDR3 contains 16 residues. The CDR3: CASSLTAGGPPDTQYF. For the CDR3, the DNA is TGTGCCAGCAGCTTAACGGCGGGGGGCCCTCCAGATACGCAGTATTTT. Filled out from reference TRBV7-3 and TRBJ2-3, the complete variable domain reads GAGVSQTPSNKVTEKGKYVELRCDPISGHTALYWYRQSLGQGPEFLIYFQGTGAADDSGLPNDRFFAVRPEGSVSTLKIQRTERGDSAVYLCASSLTAGGPPDTQYFGPGTRLTVL.

The chain couples TRBV2 to TRBJ1-6; TRBD1 might be the D (6 bases). This CDR3 contains 18 residues. Per the germline V gene, CDR1 is SNHLY and CDR2 is FYNNEI. With 0 bases removed from V and 9 bases from J, the gap between germline ends came to 21 bases. The CDR3 DNA is TGTGCCAGCAGTGAAGCGCTTTTCGCCCAGGGGACCCCTTCACCCCTCCACTTT. Translated: CASSEALFAQGTPSPLHF.

This clone has more than one count but fewer than ten. The CDR3 loop reads CASSKFAGPYNEQFF. CDR3 DNA sequence: TGTGCCAGCAGCAAATTTGCAGGCCCTTACAATGAGCAGTTCTTC. The V gene is TRBV21-1, the J gene TRBJ2-1; the DNA was not compared with TRBD1, the D call given in the table. TRBV21-1 has pseudogene status. The CDR3 extends over 15 amino acids.

This chain connects TRBV6-5 to TRBJ2-7; 7 nucleotides line up with TRBD2. V trimming: 6 bases; J trimming: 3 bases; junction bases outside the gene matches: 11. The CDR3 runs 15 residues. The germline V gene encodes CDR1 MNHEY and CDR2 SVGAGI. The CDR3 region is CASSAASGASYEQYF. The DNA for the CDR3 is TGTGCCAGCAGCGCGGCAAGCGGGGCCAGCTACGAGCAGTACTTC.

V is TRBV29-1 and J is TRBJ1-2; D not certain. The CDR3 contains 14 residues. V was pared by 0 bases and J by 4 bases, with 12 bases between. Per germline, CDR1 SQVTM and CDR2 ANQGSEA. CDR3 region: CSVEEGDWLYGYTF. The DNA of the CDR3 is TGCAGCGTTGAAGAAGGCGACTGGCTCTATGGCTACACCTTC. The full variable domain, completed using reference TRBV29-1 and TRBJ1-2, is SAVISQKPSRDICQRGTSLTIQCQVDSQVTMMFWYRQQPGQSLTLIATANQGSEATYESGFVIDKFPISRPNLTFSTLTVSNMSPEDSSIYLCSVEEGDWLYGYTFGSGTRLTVV.

This chain joins TRBV27 and TRBJ2-1; 16 bases map to TRBD2. Germline assignment: CDR1 MNHEY and CDR2 SMNVEV (reference sequence). J gave up 3 bases and V 5 bases, and 7 bases lay outside the gene matches. The CDR3 covers 18 residues. DNA for the CDR3: TGTGCCAGCAGTAGCGGGACTAGCGGGGGGGCAGGCTACAATGAGCAGTTCTTC. Translation: CASSSGTSGGAGYNEQFF.

The V and J genes are TRBV29-1 and TRBJ1-1, with TRBD1 identical over 11 bases. V gave up 6 bases and J gave up 4 bases; unmatched junction bases: 10. CDR1 is SQVTM, CDR2 ANQGSEA, per germline. The CDR3 totals 15 residues. CDR3 DNA sequence: TGCAGCGTCCTCGGACAGGGGGCCGTAAGCACTGAAGCTTTCTTT. Translated, it gives CSVLGQGAVSTEAFF.

The CDR3 region is CASSGAGTEQFF. CDR3 DNA sequence: TGTGCCAGCAGTGGGGCGGGGACCGAGCAGTTCTTC. The chain has TRBV2 and TRBJ2-1; possible D gene TRBD2, 6 bases. Germline loops: CDR1 SNHLY, CDR2 FYNNEI. V lost 4 bases, J lost 10 bases, and 11 bases lay in between. The CDR3 is 12 amino acids. Full variable domain (missing parts from reference TRBV2 and TRBJ2-1): EPEVTQTPSHQVTQMGQEVILRCVPISNHLYFYWYRQILGQKVEFLVSFYNNEISEKSEIFDDQFSVERPDGSNFTLKIRSTKLEDSAMYFCASSGAGTEQFFGPGTRLTVL.

The chain uses TRBV6-5 and TRBJ1-4; 7 positions match TRBD1. The CDR3 contains 13 residues. V gave up 8 bases and J gave up 5 bases; unmatched junction bases: 5. Germline V lookup: CDR1 MNHEY, CDR2 SVGAGI. CDR3 residues: CASRDRPNEKLFF. CDR3 nucleotides: TGTGCCAGCCGGGACAGACCGAATGAAAAACTGTTTTTT.

The gene calls are TRBV11-2 and TRBJ1-1; unclear D gene. Trimming shortened V by 0 bases and J by 5 bases, and 19 bases separated the two germline ends. Germline V gives CDR1 SGHAT, CDR2 FQNNGV. The CDR3 is made up of 17 amino acids. The CDR3 protein is CASSLDRAPGMWTEAFF. The DNA for the CDR3 is TGTGCCAGCAGCTTAGATCGGGCACCTGGTATGTGGACTGAAGCTTTCTTT.

This clone was recorded a few times. CDR3 in DNA: TGTGCCAGCAGCTTTGGGACAGGGGGCTCCTACGAGCAGTACTTC. Amino acid sequence: CASSFGTGGSYEQYF. V is TRBV7-9 and J is TRBJ2-7; 11 positions agree with TRBD1. Germline V CDR1 and CDR2: SEHNR, FQNEAQ (reference sequence). Trimming cost V 3 bases and J 0 bases; bases outside gene matches: 1. The CDR3 spans 15 residues.

This clone has more than one count but fewer than ten. The V and J genes are TRBV5-1 and TRBJ2-7; TRBD1 agrees at 7 bases. CDR1 is SGHRS and CDR2 is YFSETQ in the germline V gene. CDR3 length: 12 amino acids. The V segment lost 2 bases and the J segment 6 bases; nucleotides outside the gene matches: 2. CDR3 region: CASSLQGSEQYF. CDR3 nucleotides: TGCGCCAGCAGCTTACAGGGGAGCGAGCAGTACTTC. Using reference TRBV5-1 and TRBJ2-7 for the parts outside the CDR3, the full variable domain is KAGVTQTPRYLIKTRGQQVTLSCSPISGHRSVSWYQQTPGQGLQFLFEYFSETQRNKGNFPGRFSGRQFSNSRSEMNVSTLELGDSALYLCASSLQGSEQYFGPGTRLTVT.

This clone appeared once. V usage is TRBV11-2 and J usage is TRBJ2-7; tentatively, D is TRBD2 (7 bases). V was cut by 5 bases and J by 5 bases, with 19 bases left in between. The CDR3 sequence is 15 residues long. Germline assignment: CDR1 SGHAT and CDR2 FQNNGV. The DNA for the CDR3 is TGTGCCAGCAGCCAGACCTGGGGGGGCCCGGACGAGCAGTACTTC. It encodes CASSQTWGGPDEQYF.

CDR3 bases: TGCGCCAGCAGCCAAGAACCGGGACAGGGGTTCCACGAGCAGTACTTC. It yields the protein CASSQEPGQGFHEQYF. V is TRBV4-1 and J is TRBJ2-5; 10 bases line up with TRBD1. The last part of the DNA fits TRBJ2-7 better; the J call may be wrong. The CDR3 covers 16 residues. The V gene's germline CDR1 is MGHRA and CDR2 YSYEKL.

The V gene is TRBV7-9, the J gene TRBJ2-6, with unresolved D. V lost 0 bases and J lost 0, with 3 bases in between. The germline V gene has CDR1 SEHNR and CDR2 FQNEAQ (reference sequence). The CDR3 runs to 15 residues. The CDR3 reads CASSLALSGANVLTF. The DNA for the CDR3 is TGTGCCAGCAGCTTAGCCCTCTCTGGGGCCAACGTCCTGACTTTC.

This chain joins TRBV4-1 and TRBJ2-5; the D is unclear. CDR1 and CDR2 from the germline V gene are MGHRA and YSYEKL. With 5 bases removed from V and 0 bases from J, the gap between germline ends came to 16 bases. The CDR3 runs to 16 residues. The CDR3 DNA reads TGCGCCAGCAGCTCGAGAGAAGGACGGTACCAAGAGACCCAGTACTTC. It specifies CASSSREGRYQETQYF.

The chain carries TRBV6-5 and TRBJ2-1, with D unclear. Germline V gene lookup returns CDR1 MNHEY and CDR2 SVGAGI. Trimming took 11 bases from V and 6 from J, leaving 20 bases between them. CDR3 length: 14 amino acids. The CDR3 DNA reads TGTGCCGGATACCGGGTCCCAGACACCAATGAGCAGTTCTTC. Amino acid sequence: CAGYRVPDTNEQFF.

The chain is built from TRBV7-9 and TRBJ2-3, with 9 bases aligning to TRBD2. Germline V lookup: CDR1 SEHNR, CDR2 FQNEAQ (reference sequence). This CDR3 contains 17 residues. J was trimmed by 2 bases and V by 6 bases; bases with no gene match: 12. CDR3 sequence reads: CASSTTRASGNTDTQYF. The CDR3 DNA sequence: TGTGCCAGCAGTACAACTAGGGCTAGCGGGAACACAGATACGCAGTATTTT.

This chain joins TRBV29-1 and TRBJ2-7; D remains ambiguous. In germline, CDR1 is SQVTM, CDR2 ANQGSEA. The germline V and J ends were trimmed by 2 bases and 3 bases, with 11 bases remaining between them. This CDR3 contains 13 residues. CDR3 loop: CSVEFSGSYEQYF. The CDR3 DNA follows: TGCAGCGTTGAATTCTCCGGAAGCTACGAGCAGTACTTC.

This rearrangement joins TRBV5-4 to TRBJ1-2; no reliable D call. The CDR3 has 13 residues. Germline-derived CDR1 and CDR2 are SGHNT and YYREEE (reference sequence). Trimming cost V 0 bases and J 11 bases, with 14 bases left between them. CDR3 sequence: CASSLAGSLGYTF. CDR3 in DNA: TGTGCCAGCAGCTTGGCCGGGTCCCTAGGGTACACCTTC.

The CDR3 nucleotides read TGCGCCAGCAGCCGGTCCAGTCGAAGTACCGGGGAGCTGTTTTTT. This sequence encodes CASSRSSRSTGELFF. V gene TRBV4-1 combines with J gene TRBJ2-2; no definite D call. CDR3 length equals 15 residues. The V gene lost 4 bases and the J gene lost 5 bases, with 14 bases spanning the gap. Germline CDR1 reads MGHRA; CDR2 reads YSYEKL.